Shown below are 23 T cell receptor beta chains from a single sample sequenced in a study of spatial heterogeneity in lung cancer (dated by TCRdb to 2018 to 2020). The paper as a whole reports these results and caveats: The tumor nonsynonymous mutation count correlated with the number of expanded intratumoral alpha and beta TCRs.

The library relied on 5' RACE. Sequencing instrument: NextSeq 500. TCRdb's own reprocessing of the public reads used fastp at Q25 and MiXCR and kept productive beta chains. Records with the same CDR3 protein are collapsed into one entry carrying the most frequent genes and DNA. In all, the sample holds about 7,000 distinct CDR3 sequences, and 10% to 15% of those were seen once. In total, the top ten clones hold about 8.1% of the sample. The antigens of these receptors remain unknown. Interpreted using the paper, the time point label stands for: sample taken at primary tumor resection. The sequenced sample was lung tumor tissue, obtained at surgery. The receptors derive from a male donor with early-stage non-small cell lung cancer.

This clonotype was seen ten or more times. This beta chain is a stray read from a library made for alpha chains; its abundance is not meaningful. The chain is built from TRBV28 and TRBJ1-5; 9 bases are a match to TRBD1. Germline V gives CDR1 MDHEN, CDR2 SYDVKM. This CDR3 contains 16 residues. The J segment lost 2 bases and the V segment lost 6 bases, leaving 8 bases of the junction unmatched. The CDR3 spells CASSLTGGSRNQPQHF. Written as DNA, the CDR3 is TGTGCCAGCAGCCTGACAGGGGGATCACGCAATCAGCCCCAGCATTTT.

In this sample, this clonotype turned up many times. Being off target in a library aimed at alpha chains, this beta chain has a size of little meaning. V gene TRBV30 combines with J gene TRBJ2-1, with D unclear. This CDR3 is 14 amino acids long. V gave up 4 bases and J gave up 6 bases, with 16 bases separating them. Germline V gives CDR1 GTSNPN, CDR2 SVGIG (reference sequence). The CDR3 is CAWMGGFQFNEQFF. DNA of the CDR3: TGTGCCTGGATGGGTGGGTTTCAATTCAATGAGCAGTTCTTC.

By its share, this clonotype is medium-sized. A library prepared for alpha chains yielded this beta chain as an off-target read; its size is of little meaning. In nucleotides, the CDR3 is TGTGCCAGCAGTTTAGGACAGCCCTTAGATACGCAGTATTTT. It translates to CASSLGQPLDTQYF. This rearrangement joins TRBV6-5 to TRBJ2-3; TRBD1 is a possible D gene (6 bases). The CDR3 has 14 amino acids. V was pared by 4 bases and J by 5 bases, with 13 bases between. Per germline, CDR1 MNHEY and CDR2 SVGAGI.

Note on this clonotype: The library was designed around alpha chains, so this beta chain is a stray read whose abundance carries little weight. The V gene is TRBV18, the J gene TRBJ2-7; D is undetermined. The CDR3 spans 12 residues. Trimming cost V 5 bases and J 0 bases, with 5 bases left between them. The germline gives CDR1 KGHSH, CDR2 LQKENI. The CDR3 protein is CASSSISYEQYF. CDR3 DNA sequence: TGTGCCAGCTCATCGATCTCCTACGAGCAGTACTTC. The variable domain in full, with the rest retrieved from reference TRBV18 and TRBJ2-7, is NAGVMQNPRHLVRRRGQEARLRCSPMKGHSHVYWYRQLPEEGLKFMVYLQKENIIDESGMPKERFSAEFPKEGPSILRIQQVVRGDSAAYFCASSSISYEQYFGPGTRLTVT.

This clonotype is medium-sized by share. This beta chain is a stray sequence in a library constructed for alpha chains; its clone size is not meaningful. This chain joins TRBV5-1 and TRBJ2-5, with D unresolved. The ends were cut back, 3 bases at V and 4 bases at J, with 10 bases in the middle. Germline assignment: CDR1 SGHRS and CDR2 YFSETQ. CDR3 length equals 13 residues. The CDR3 region is CASSSKVTETQYF. CDR3 bases: TGCGCCAGCAGCTCCAAGGTGACAGAGACCCAGTACTTC.

For this clonotype: The library was prepared for alpha chains; this beta chain is a stray read, so its frequency means little. The gene calls are TRBV20-1 and TRBJ2-3; 9 nucleotides align to TRBD1. Per the germline V gene, CDR1 is DFQATT and CDR2 is SNEGSKA (reference sequence). CDR3 length equals 13 residues. Unmatched junction bases numbered 7, after V lost 6 bases and J lost 6 bases. CDR3 region: CSAPDRGLDTQYF. CDR3 nucleotide sequence: TGCAGTGCACCGGACAGGGGCCTCGATACGCAGTATTTT.

This clonotype was seen at least ten times. This beta chain slipped into a library made for alpha chains as a stray read, so its size is not meaningful. The chain recombines TRBV20-1 with TRBJ2-1; 9 bases are a match to TRBD2. The CDR3 covers 15 residues. With 1 base clipped from V and 4 bases from J, the junction kept 5 bases outside the gene matches. Germline loops: CDR1 DFQATT, CDR2 SNEGSKA (reference sequence). Here the CDR3 reads CSARVAGVLYNEQFF. CDR3 DNA: TGCAGTGCTAGAGTAGCGGGAGTTTTGTACAATGAGCAGTTCTTC.

The table lists this clonotype with many counts. Little can be read into the size of this beta chain, an off-target read in a library designed for alpha chains. The rearrangement links TRBV6-6 to TRBJ2-1; TRBD1 matches at 8 bases. The CDR3 runs 13 residues. The V gene end was trimmed by 8 bases and the J gene end by 5 bases; junction bases not matched to a gene: 5. Germline assignment: CDR1 MNHNY and CDR2 SVGAGI (reference sequence). CDR3 amino acids: CASEGQDHNEQFF. The CDR3 region has the DNA TGTGCCAGCGAGGGACAGGACCACAATGAGCAGTTCTTC.

This clonotype has more than one count but fewer than ten. Found in a library prepared for alpha chains, this beta chain is an off-target read, and its abundance has little meaning. This chain links TRBV4-1 with TRBJ1-6; D remains ambiguous. The CDR3 spans 14 residues. V dropped 1 base and J dropped 10 bases, with 11 bases sitting between them. Germline CDR1 MGHRA, CDR2 YSYEKL. The CDR3 sequence: CASSQVYRGSPLHF. The CDR3, as DNA: TGCGCCAGCAGCCAAGTGTACCGGGGATCACCCCTCCACTTT.

This clonotype was detected ten times or more. This beta chain is a stray read from a library made for alpha chains; its abundance is not meaningful. The chain has TRBV7-9 and TRBJ2-7, with 10 bases aligning to TRBD1. Trimming at V came to 5 bases and at J to 2 bases, leaving 3 bases not matched to a gene. Looked up from germline, CDR1 is SEHNR and CDR2 is FQNEAQ (reference sequence). The CDR3 is 14 residues long. DNA of the CDR3: TGTGCCAGCAGCCCAGGGACAGGGGCCTACGAGCAGTACTTC. Amino acids: CASSPGTGAYEQYF.

This clonotype occurred many times. The library was built for alpha chains, so this beta chain is an off-target read and its size means little. The genes are TRBV19 and TRBJ2-1; TRBD2 aligns across 8 bases. Germline CDR1 LNHDA, CDR2 SQIVND (reference sequence). The V gene end was trimmed by 7 bases and the J gene end by 8 bases; junction bases not matched to a gene: 10. CDR3 length equals 14 residues. CDR3 residues: CASTDGRVRDEQFF. The CDR3, as DNA: TGTGCCAGTACGGACGGGAGGGTTCGGGATGAGCAGTTCTTC. The whole variable domain, filled in from reference TRBV19 and TRBJ2-1, reads DGGITQSPKYLFRKEGQNVTLSCEQNLNHDAMYWYRQDPGQGLRLIYYSQIVNDFQKGDIAEGYSVSREKKESFPLTVTSAQKNPTAFYLCASTDGRVRDEQFFGPGTRLTVL.

By sample share, this clonotype is medium-sized. The library was prepared for alpha chains; this beta chain is a stray read, so its frequency means little. The chain employs TRBV2 and TRBJ1-4; no reliable D call. Between the trimmed V and J ends, which lost 7 bases and 1 base, there was a span of 13 bases. Germline CDR1 SNHLY, CDR2 FYNNEI. This CDR3 has 15 amino acids. The CDR3 reads CASTGPTITNEKLFF. The CDR3 region has the DNA TGTGCCAGCACGGGCCCCACCATAACTAATGAAAAACTGTTTTTT.

This clonotype was seen ten or more times. This beta chain was picked up by a library intended for alpha chains and is off target, so its count carries little meaning. The chain combines TRBV6-5 with TRBJ1-1; no clear D gene. The germline gives CDR1 MNHEY, CDR2 SVGAGI. The CDR3 is 13 amino acids. The V and J ends lost 7 bases and 5 bases respectively, with 14 bases between them. DNA for the CDR3: TGTGCCAGCATGTGGTCGGCGGGTACTGAAGCTTTCTTT. It codes for CASMWSAGTEAFF.

This clonotype is medium-sized (0.01 to 0.1%). This beta chain is an off-target read within a library intended for alpha chains, so its frequency means little. The chain links TRBV7-2 to TRBJ1-1; D gene unclear. V gave up 4 bases and J gave up 0 bases, with 6 bases separating them. The CDR3 runs 13 residues. The germline gives CDR1 SGHTA, CDR2 FQGNSA. The CDR3 sequence is CASSSQMNTEAFF. CDR3 DNA sequence: TGTGCCAGCAGCTCTCAGATGAACACTGAAGCTTTCTTT.

Within the sample, this clonotype is large. Since it is a stray read in a library aimed at alpha chains, this beta chain has a size that is not meaningful. The genes are TRBV7-8 and TRBJ1-2; no definite D call. The CDR3 has 13 residues. In germline, CDR1 is SGHVS, CDR2 FQNEAQ. V dropped 5 bases and J dropped 3 bases, with 10 bases sitting between them. CDR3 protein: CASSEHNDYGYTF. As DNA, the CDR3 is TGTGCCAGCAGCGAACACAATGACTATGGCTACACCTTC.

Many counts were recorded for this clonotype. This beta chain lies outside the target of a library built for alpha chains; its clone size means little. The J gene is TRBJ2-7, the V gene TRBV27, with a weak D call TRBD2 (6 bases). Trimming took 7 bases from V and 0 from J, leaving 7 bases between them. The CDR3 runs 12 residues. Germline V gives CDR1 MNHEY, CDR2 SMNVEV (reference sequence). CDR3 DNA sequence: TGTGCCAGCATGGGACTCTCCTACGAGCAGTACTTC. This sequence encodes CASMGLSYEQYF.

This clonotype is classed as medium-sized (0.01 to 0.1%). In a library made to pick up alpha chains, this beta chain is a stray read with a size that means little. The V call is TRBV6-1, the J call TRBJ2-1, with 7 bases fitting TRBD2. V lost 5 bases to trimming and J lost 7 bases; unmatched junction nucleotides: 11. Germline V gives CDR1 MNHNS, CDR2 SASEGT. The CDR3 is made up of 15 amino acids. The CDR3 here is CASSPREGRNNEQFF. In nucleotides, the CDR3 is TGTGCCAGCAGTCCGAGGGAGGGTCGGAATAATGAGCAGTTCTTC.

This clonotype was found many times. Since the library was made to target alpha chains, this beta chain is a stray read and its abundance is not meaningful. The V call is TRBV12-3 or TRBV12-4, the J call TRBJ1-1; 11 positions agree with TRBD1. The CDR3 contains 16 residues. The ends lost 6 bases at V and 1 base at J; junction bases unmatched: 7. The CDR3 DNA reads as TGTGCCAGCAGCGGACAGGGGGCACTTTGGAACACTGAAGCTTTCTTT. It is translated as CASSGQGALWNTEAFF.

At least ten counts were recorded for this clonotype. Because the library targeted alpha chains, this beta chain is an off-target read whose size means little. This chain connects TRBV6-5 to TRBJ2-3; D gene ambiguous. Germline-derived CDR1 and CDR2 are MNHEY and SVGAGI. Deletions cut 0 bases from V and 3 bases from J, with 10 bases between. The CDR3 covers 15 residues. The CDR3 DNA sequence: TGTGCCAGCAGTTACTCGTGGGTATCTACAGATACGCAGTATTTT. This codes for CASSYSWVSTDTQYF.

By share of the sample, this clonotype is medium-sized (0.01 to 0.1%). A library made for alpha chains picked up this beta chain off target, so its size means little. The V and J genes are TRBV7-2 and TRBJ1-1; no clear D gene. Germline V lookup: CDR1 SGHTA, CDR2 FQGNSA. V was clipped by 4 bases and J by 5 bases, with 5 bases between them. This CDR3 is 11 amino acids long. Here the CDR3 reads CASSWRTEAFF. CDR3 nucleotide sequence: TGTGCCAGCAGCTGGCGAACTGAAGCTTTCTTT. Filled out from reference TRBV7-2 and TRBJ1-1, the complete variable domain reads GAGVSQSPSNKVTEKGKDVELRCDPISGHTALYWYRQSLGQGLEFLIYFQGNSAPDKSGLPSDRFSAERTGGSVSTLTIQRTQQEDSAVYLCASSWRTEAFFGQGTRLTVV.

This clonotype is hyperexpanded (1% or more) in the sample. This beta chain is an unintended read in a library built for alpha chains; its size means little. CDR3 nucleotides: TGTGCCAGCAGCTTGGTTGCGGGTGCGTCGAATGAGCAGTTCTTC. It yields the protein CASSLVAGASNEQFF. The V gene is TRBV5-5, the J gene TRBJ2-1; perhaps TRBD2 as D (5 bases). Trimming removed 0 bases at V and 7 bases at J, with 14 bases between. Germline V gene sequence: CDR1 SGHKS, CDR2 YYEKEE (reference sequence). The CDR3 totals 15 residues. The full variable domain, its missing parts supplied by reference TRBV5-5 and TRBJ2-1, is DAGVTQSPTHLIKTRGQQVTLRCSPISGHKSVSWYQQVLGQGPQFIFQYYEKEERGRGNFPDRFSARQFPNYSSELNVNALLLGDSALYLCASSLVAGASNEQFFGPGTRLTVL.

This clonotype was seen at least ten times. A library made for alpha chains picked up this beta chain off target, so its size means little. The chain joins TRBV20-1 to TRBJ2-5; D unresolved. The CDR3 spans 13 residues. V shed 2 bases and J shed 5 bases, with 12 bases lying between them. Germline-derived CDR1 and CDR2 are DFQATT and SNEGSKA (reference sequence). CDR3 protein: CSARSQPRETQYF. In DNA, the CDR3 is TGCAGTGCTAGAAGCCAGCCAAGGGAGACCCAGTACTTC.

This clonotype was found many times. For a library built for alpha chains, this beta chain is a stray read; little rests on its size. The rearrangement uses TRBV4-2 and TRBJ1-3, with D possibly being TRBD1 (5 bases). The CDR3 totals 15 residues. The V end lost 0 bases, the J end lost 4 bases, and 10 bases lay between the germline ends. The V gene's germline CDR1 is LGHNA and CDR2 YNFKEQ. The CDR3 nucleotides read TGTGCCAGCAGCCAAGATTCATCAGGGGGAAACACCATATATTTT. Translating gives CASSQDSSGGNTIYF.